This TCR beta chain was captured in a study of regulatory T cells in long-lasting Graves disease. General observations from the study: Persistent patients shared more public clonotypes (under 3,000) than newly diagnosed patients (about 970).

Documented time point: newly diagnosed GD, antithyroid drugs for less than 3 months. TCR sequences were obtained from RNA taken from PBMCs. Patients met American Thyroid Association criteria for Graves' disease. iRepertoire HTBI primers and Arm-PCR of CDR3 regions built TCR beta libraries. One entry per CDR3 protein results from TCRdb running MiXCR on the multiplex PCR reads. Of roughly 500,000 distinct CDR3 sequences listed, around 12% are singletons. The germline CDR1 and CDR2 sequences are SGHTA and FQGTGA. V was cut by 5 bases and J by 5 bases, with 10 bases left in between. There are 13 residues in the CDR3. As regards this clonotype: What it binds is unknown.

These data also featured in a second study, about T cells in Graves' hyperthyroidism and ophthalmopathy. In that study: The TCR CDR3 was amplified in a first-round RT-PCR using the HTBI primer set. Blood also held most thyroid clonotypes expanded beyond 0.001.

The clonotype was recovered from a woman aged 30 to 39 with Graves disease. The chain joins TRBV7-3 to TRBJ2-1; D unresolved. Sequenced here: peripheral blood mononuclear cells (PBMCs), sampled at new diagnosis, from a patient treated with antithyroid drugs. Written as DNA, the CDR3 is TGTGCCAGCAGCCCACATCCCGACAATGAGCAGTTCTTC. Translated: CASSPHPDNEQFF.